This T cell receptor (beta chain) stems from a study of early T cells in non-severe SARS-CoV-2 infection. The length of the CDR3 is 14 residues. Trimming took off 5 bases at V and 4 bases at J, with 14 bases between the two ends. The germline V gene encodes CDR1 SEHNR and CDR2 FQNEAQ (reference sequence). Using its own MiXCR run on the 5' RACE reads, TCRdb lists one record per CDR3 protein. The table shows about 99,000 distinct CDR3 sequences, with roughly 15% occurring only once. The chain carries TRBV7-9 and TRBJ1-1; TRBD1 is a possible D gene (5 bases). The receptor was derived from an adult who was a healthcare worker with PCR-confirmed SARS-CoV-2 infection or an uninfected control (not recorded which). The specimen sequenced was whole blood. CDR3 sequence (DNA): TGTGCCAGCAGCCCACGGACACGTTCCACTGAAGCTTTCTTT. As protein: CASSPRTRSTEAFF.